A selection of T cell receptor beta chains follows, all from one sample in a study of neurological immune-mediated disorders. TCRdb recomputed calls from the 5' RACE reads with MiXCR, one row per CDR3 protein. The sample comprises 30,000 to 40,000 distinct CDR3 sequences, 3.5% to 4% of which are singletons, and 2% to 2.5% rests with the top ten. The sequenced sample was PBMCs. The receptors derive from a man aged 25-40 years with multiple sclerosis. The CDR3 runs from the conserved cysteine through the conserved F or W. Each record gives: J gene, D gene, V gene, clone size, CDR3 DNA, CDR3 protein. The D gene is left open where the match is weak. Only some rows state a clone size, as once, few, many or a class for expanded clones.

TRBJ1-6 TRBD1 TRBV19 few TGTGCCATAGGACAGGGAAATTCACCCCTCCACTTT CAIGQGNSPLHF
TRBJ2-4 TRBD1 TRBV7-2 . TGTGCCAGCAGCCGACAGGGGCGCGACATTCAGTACTTC CASSRQGRDIQYF
TRBJ1-4 TRBD1 TRBV12-3/TRBV12-4 . TGTGCCAGCACCGGGACAGGAAATGACAAACTGTTTTTT CASTGTGNDKLFF
TRBJ1-1 TRBD1 TRBV7-2 few TGTGCCAGCAGCTTTGCGACAGGGGGGAACACTGAAGCTTTCTTT CASSFATGGNTEAFF
TRBJ2-1 TRBD2 TRBV20-1 many TGCAGTGCTAGAGATCGAGGCAGCGGGGGTGTCCTTGATGAGCAGTTCTTC CSARDRGSGGVLDEQFF
TRBJ2-7 . TRBV20-1 many TGCAGTGCTAGAGGTCGGTCCACCTACGAGCAGTACTTC CSARGRSTYEQYF
TRBJ2-3 . TRBV2 many TGTGCCAGCATGCCGAGCACAGATACGCAGTATTTT CASMPSTDTQYF
TRBJ2-1 TRBD2 TRBV20-1 . TGCAGTGCTAGAGATAGAAGCGGGGGTGTGTACAATGAGCAGTTCTTC CSARDRSGGVYNEQFF
TRBJ2-7 TRBD1 TRBV27 many TGTGCCAGCAGTTCCCTCGGGACAGGTTCCTACGAGCAGTACTTC CASSSLGTGSYEQYF
TRBJ1-2 . TRBV20-1 many TGCAGTGCTAGAGATCCTCGGGGCCACTATGGCTACACCTTC CSARDPRGHYGYTF
TRBJ1-5 TRBD1 TRBV12-3/TRBV12-4 few TGTGCCAGCAGCTGGACAGGGGCGAGGGGGTTCGGCAATCAGCCCCAGCATTTT CASSWTGARGFGNQPQHF
TRBJ2-4 . TRBV15 medium-sized TGTGCCACCAGCAATCAACAGTCGGCGGACATTCAGTACTTC CATSNQQSADIQYF
TRBJ1-5 TRBD1 TRBV10-3 many TGTGCCATCAGTGAGGGAAGGGGGCGCGAGCAGCCCCAGCATTTT CAISEGRGREQPQHF
TRBJ1-1 TRBD1 TRBV7-9 many TGTGCCAGCAGCTTACAGGGGGGAGCCGTCGGAGCTTTCTTT CASSLQGGAVGAFF
TRBJ2-7 . TRBV7-2 many TGTGCCAGCAGCCCTCTGGGTAGCGGCATATACGAGCAGTACTTC CASSPLGSGIYEQYF
TRBJ1-1 . TRBV12-3/TRBV12-4 many TGTGCCAGCACCCTAGGGGGGCTGGACACTGAAGCTTTCTTT CASTLGGLDTEAFF
TRBJ1-2 . TRBV6-2/TRBV6-3 many TGTGCCAGCAGTTGGGGCCAAGCTAACTATGGCTACACCTTC CASSWGQANYGYTF
TRBJ1-5 . TRBV6-2/TRBV6-3 many TGTGCCAGCAGTTGGGCTTGGTCCCATAGCAATCAGCCCCAGCATTTT CASSWAWSHSNQPQHF
TRBJ2-5 TRBD2 TRBV5-1 many TGCGCCAGCAGCTTGGAGGCTAGCGGGGGTAGGAAGACCCAGTACTTC CASSLEASGGRKTQYF
TRBJ2-4 TRBD1 TRBV7-9 many TGTGCCAGCAGCAGACAGGGGACCGGGGACAATTTGTACTTC CASSRQGTGDNLYF
TRBJ2-5 . TRBV7-8 many TGTGCCAGCAGCTTATTACGGGGGCGTTCGGAAGAGACCCAGTACTTC CASSLLRGRSEETQYF
TRBJ2-1 TRBD2 TRBV7-6 many TGTGCCAGCAGCTTATTACTAGCGGTCTACTCCTACAATGAGCAGTTCTTC CASSLLLAVYSYNEQFF
TRBJ1-1 . TRBV12-3/TRBV12-4 many TGTGCCAGCAGTTTACCGGGGCCTGAAGCTTTCTTT CASSLPGPEAFF
TRBJ2-6 . TRBV10-2 many TGCGCCAGCAGAGGGATCTCTGGGGCCAACGTCCTGACTTTC CASRGISGANVLTF
TRBJ2-1 . TRBV20-1 many TGCAGTGCTAGTAGCGCCCAGCTGGGGGAGCAGTTCTTC CSASSAQLGEQFF
TRBJ2-7 . TRBV5-1 many TGCGCCAGCAGCTTTGGCTACGAGCAGTACTTC CASSFGYEQYF
TRBJ2-5 . TRBV7-6 . TGTGCCAGCAGAGGGGATTGGGAGACCCAGTACTTC CASRGDWETQYF
TRBJ1-2 TRBD1 TRBV20-1 many TGCAGTGCTTGTGGGACAGGGGCCAATGGCTACACCTTC CSACGTGANGYTF
TRBJ1-6 . TRBV6-5 . TGTGCCAGCAGTTACCGCGGGGGGCCCTCACCCCTCAACTTT CASSYRGGPSPLNF
TRBJ2-3 TRBD2 TRBV15 many TGTGCCACCAGCAGTAGCGGGGGGCCCGGGCGGGTAAGCACAGATACGCAGTATTTT CATSSSGGPGRVSTDTQYF
TRBJ2-7 . TRBV20-1 many TGCAGTGCTAGGTTCTCTATCTCGGGAGAGCAGTACTTC CSARFSISGEQYF
TRBJ2-1 . TRBV24-1 many TGTGCCACCAGTGATCCGGGGCGGCCTTACAATGAGCAGTTCTTC CATSDPGRPYNEQFF
TRBJ2-3 TRBD2 TRBV20-1 many TGCAGTGCTAGTCGGGGGATGCTAGCGGGGGGACAGACTAAGAGCACAGATACGCAGTATTTT CSASRGMLAGGQTKSTDTQYF
TRBJ2-1 . TRBV20-1 many TGCAGTGCTAGAAAAGTCACGGGAAGGAGCTCCTACAATGAGCAGTTCTTC CSARKVTGRSSYNEQFF
TRBJ2-2 . TRBV10-2 many TGCGCCAGCAGTGAGTCTCGGGCAGGGGCCACCGGGGAGCTGTTTTTT CASSESRAGATGELFF
TRBJ1-1 TRBD1 TRBV10-3 medium-sized TGTGCCATCAGCGGAGACAGGGTCAGCACTGAAGCTTTCTTT CAISGDRVSTEAFF
TRBJ2-7 . TRBV12-3/TRBV12-4 many TGTGCCAGCAAAAGCCCTCCCTACGAGCAGTACTTC CASKSPPYEQYF
TRBJ2-7 TRBD2 TRBV7-9 many TGTGCCAGCAGCTTTAGACTAGCGCCCGAGCAGTACTTC CASSFRLAPEQYF
TRBJ2-1 . TRBV6-5 many TGTGCCAGCAGTCTAACCGGGACATCTCCCTACAATGAGCAGTTCTTC CASSLTGTSPYNEQFF
TRBJ2-3 . TRBV5-6 many TGTGCCAGCAGCTTGGCCTACACAGATACGCAGTATTTT CASSLAYTDTQYF
TRBJ1-2 TRBD1 TRBV27 . TGTGCCAGCAAAAAGGGACAGGCGGGCTACACCTTC CASKKGQAGYTF
TRBJ1-4 . TRBV5-5 medium-sized TGTGCCAGCAGCTTTTCCCAAGACAATGAAAAACTGTTTTTT CASSFSQDNEKLFF
TRBJ1-2 . TRBV6-5 few TGTGCCAGCAGTTACGGGGCAGGGGCGTATGGCTACACCTTC CASSYGAGAYGYTF
TRBJ2-2 . TRBV7-3 many TGTGCCAGCAGCTTCCCTGGCACCGGGGAGCTGTTTTTT CASSFPGTGELFF
TRBJ1-2 TRBD1 TRBV29-1 . TGCAGCGGATCGACAGGGGAGTATGGCTACACCTTC CSGSTGEYGYTF
TRBJ1-5 . TRBV6-2/TRBV6-3 . TGTGCCAGCAGGCACCAGATTGCAGCTAGCAATCAGCCCCAGAATTTT CASRHQIAASNQPQNF
TRBJ1-1 . TRBV21-1 . . CASSKGWGNGTEAFF